This entry lists 5 T cell receptor beta chains sequenced from one sample in a study of blood T cell repertoires in COVID-19. Assay used: immunoSEQ multiplex PCR; TCRdb lists only in-frame clones, some missing. In the table there are around 300,000 clones, 80% to 90% of which are singletons. The specimen sequenced was peripheral blood. Every receptor here comes from a middle-aged man with active or convalescent COVID-19.

With regard to this clone: This sample also contains other DNA sequences that code for the same CDR3. The gene calls are TRBV6-5 and TRBJ1-1; 7 nucleotides align to TRBD1. The CDR3 spans 14 residues. Germline V gives CDR1 MNHEY, CDR2 SVGAGI. V gave up 5 bases and J gave up 1 base; unmatched junction bases: 4. CDR3 coding DNA: TGTGCCAGCAGTCCCCGGACAGGGAACACTGAAGCTTTCTTT. Its protein product is CASSPRTGNTEAFF.

The chain employs TRBV18 and TRBJ1-2; 7 nucleotides match TRBD1. The CDR3 runs 15 residues. The trim removed 2 bases at V and 4 bases at J, leaving 7 bases unmatched. CDR1 and CDR2 (germline): KGHSH, LQKENI. The CDR3: CASSPGEGASYGYTF. CDR3 coding DNA: TGTGCCAGCTCACCAGGAGAGGGGGCTAGCTATGGCTACACCTTC.

This chain connects TRBV30 to TRBJ2-5, with D possibly matching TRBD2 (6 bases). V was trimmed by 3 bases and J by 5 bases, leaving 10 bases between them. Germline CDR1 reads GTSNPN; CDR2 reads SVGIG (reference sequence). The CDR3 is 12 amino acids. CDR3 coding DNA: TGTGCCTGGAGCGGGCTAGCGGAGACCCAGTACTTC. Translation gives CAWSGLAETQYF.

This chain connects TRBV5-1 to TRBJ1-2; the match to TRBD1 covers 9 bases. This CDR3 has 12 residues. The trim removed 0 bases at V and 13 bases at J, leaving 4 bases unmatched. In germline, CDR1 is SGHRS, CDR2 YFSETQ. Here the CDR3 reads CASSLAGQGPTF. CDR3 DNA sequence: TGCGCCAGCAGCTTGGCGGGACAGGGCCCCACCTTC.

This clone was counted only a few times. This chain uses TRBV4-2 with TRBJ2-3; D gene ambiguous. The CDR3 totals 14 residues. CDR1 LGHNA and CDR2 YNFKEQ come from the germline V gene. V was cut by 0 bases and J by 3 bases, with 7 bases left in between. DNA of the CDR3: TGTGCCAGCAGCCAAGACATGAGTACAGATACGCAGTATTTT. It yields the protein CASSQDMSTDTQYF.